The 32 T cell receptor beta chains below were found in one sample sequenced in a study of cytomegalovirus exposure and HLA in healthy donors. Profiled with immunoSEQ multiplex PCR; TCRdb holds only in-frame clones, not every one. In the table there are 50,000 to 65,000 clones, approximately 89% of which are singletons. Input material: PBMCs. These receptors were collected from a young woman in good health and CMV-seropositive.

The genes are TRBV4-2 and TRBJ2-1; possibly TRBD2 for D (5 bases). The CDR3 contains 13 residues. Germline loops: CDR1 LGHNA, CDR2 YNFKEQ. V was cut by 4 bases and J by 7 bases, with 11 bases left in between. CDR3 region: CASSPSSGNEQFF. The CDR3 nucleotides read TGTGCCAGCAGCCCTTCGTCGGGAAATGAGCAGTTCTTC.

The gene calls are TRBV27 and TRBJ1-4, with D perhaps matching TRBD1 (5 bases). Germline V gene sequence: CDR1 MNHEY, CDR2 SMNVEV (reference sequence). CDR3 size: 14 residues. Trimming removed 8 bases from V and 0 bases from J, with 10 bases in between. CDR3 in amino acids: CASGGGATNEKLFF. CDR3 sequence (DNA): TGTGCCAGCGGGGGGGGAGCAACTAATGAAAAACTGTTTTTT. The whole variable domain, remainder taken from reference TRBV27 and TRBJ1-4, is EAQVTQNPRYLITVTGKKLTVTCSQNMNHEYMSWYRQDPGLGLRQIYYSMNVEVTDKGDVPEGYKVSRKEKRNFPLILESPSPNQTSLYFCASGGGATNEKLFFGSGTQLSVL.

The rearrangement joins TRBV2 to TRBJ1-5; D might be TRBD1 (6 bases). From germline, CDR1 is SNHLY and CDR2 FYNNEI. Trimming stripped 1 base from V and 9 bases from J, with 16 bases between. This CDR3 comprises 15 residues. CDR3 bases: TGTGCCAGCAGTGAAGTACAGGGCCCTCTAGGGCCCCAGCATTTT. It is translated as CASSEVQGPLGPQHF.

The rearrangement joins TRBV6-6 to TRBJ1-3, with D maybe TRBD1 (6 bases). This CDR3 contains 15 residues. Germline-derived CDR1 and CDR2 are MNHNY and SVGAGI (reference sequence). Deletions cut 6 bases from V and 0 bases from J, with 12 bases between. The CDR3 coding sequence is TGTGCCAGCAGAAACGAACAGGGCTCTGGAAACACCATATATTTT. This gives the protein CASRNEQGSGNTIYF.

The chain is built from TRBV9 and TRBJ2-3; TRBD1 matches 7 bases. The CDR3 consists of 14 residues. In germline, CDR1 is SGDLS, CDR2 YYNGEE. After removal of 0 bases from V and 6 bases from J, the junction contained 4 bases not matched to a gene. The CDR3 sequence: CASSVGTGSDTQYF. The CDR3 region has the DNA TGTGCCAGCAGCGTAGGGACAGGATCGGATACGCAGTATTTT.

The chain carries TRBV28 and TRBJ1-1, with 9 positions matching TRBD1. The J segment lost 3 bases and the V segment lost 2 bases, leaving 1 base of the junction unmatched. Germline CDR1 is MDHEN and CDR2 is SYDVKM. The CDR3 totals 14 residues. This CDR3 is CASSLGTGYTEAFF. As DNA, the CDR3 is TGTGCCAGCAGTTTAGGGACAGGGTACACTGAAGCTTTCTTT.

This chain connects TRBV6-5 to TRBJ2-7, with D tentatively TRBD1 (5 bases). The CDR3 extends over 15 amino acids. CDR1 and CDR2 (germline): MNHEY, SVGAGI. V was shortened by 3 bases and J by 0 bases, with 12 bases between the two germline ends. CDR3 residues: CASSYSGRFSYEQYF. CDR3 DNA: TGTGCCAGCAGTTATTCAGGGCGCTTCTCCTACGAGCAGTACTTC.

The chain combines TRBV5-1 with TRBJ2-4; tentatively, D is TRBD1 (6 bases). CDR1 and CDR2 (germline): SGHRS, YFSETQ. V lost 1 base to trimming and J lost 7 bases, with 21 bases between them. The CDR3 sequence is 17 residues long. CDR3 sequence (DNA): TGCGCCAGCAGCTTGTCTTATCTTGGCAGGGACAAGAACATTCAGTACTTC. Its protein product is CASSLSYLGRDKNIQYF.

The chain couples TRBV15 to TRBJ1-2; D unresolved. The CDR3 contains 14 residues. The germline V and J ends were trimmed by 0 bases and 5 bases, with 10 bases remaining between them. Germline V gene lookup returns CDR1 LNHNV and CDR2 YYDKDF (reference sequence). CDR3 in amino acids: CATSRDGPIYGYTF. The CDR3 coding sequence is TGTGCCACCAGCAGAGATGGGCCAATTTATGGCTACACCTTC.

J is TRBJ2-2 and V is TRBV2; 7 nucleotides agree with TRBD2. The CDR3 totals 15 residues. V lost 5 bases to trimming and J lost 1 base; unmatched junction nucleotides: 4. CDR1 and CDR2 (germline): SNHLY, FYNNEI. CDR3 amino acids: CASSLGLENTGELFF. CDR3 DNA sequence: TGTGCCAGCAGTCTCGGACTAGAGAACACCGGGGAGCTGTTTTTT. The full variable domain, rest sourced from reference TRBV2 and TRBJ2-2, is EPEVTQTPSHQVTQMGQEVILRCVPISNHLYFYWYRQILGQKVEFLVSFYNNEISEKSEIFDDQFSVERPDGSNFTLKIRSTKLEDSAMYFCASSLGLENTGELFFGEGSRLTVL.

This clone was found once. The chain employs TRBV2 and TRBJ2-1; TRBD2 is a possible D gene (5 bases). Germline V gene lookup returns CDR1 SNHLY and CDR2 FYNNEI. This CDR3 has 18 amino acids. Trimming removed 6 bases from V and 6 bases from J, with 27 bases in between. CDR3 amino acids: CASRVLSDRSGKFNEQFF. The CDR3 DNA follows: TGTGCCAGCAGAGTGTTAAGCGATCGCTCCGGGAAGTTCAATGAGCAGTTCTTC.

This sequence joins TRBV28 and TRBJ1-1; TRBD1 agrees at 10 bases. Losses at the gene ends were 4 bases for V and 6 bases for J; bases not matched to a gene: 5. CDR3 size: 14 residues. Germline V CDR1 and CDR2: MDHEN, SYDVKM. CDR3: CASSSRQGAPEAFF. CDR3 sequence (DNA): TGTGCCAGCAGTTCCCGACAGGGGGCGCCTGAAGCTTTCTTT.

The V gene is TRBV4-1, the J gene TRBJ2-7; 10 bases are shared with TRBD2. V was pared by 6 bases and J by 2 bases, with 4 bases of the junction left unmatched. The CDR3 runs 14 residues. CDR1 is MGHRA and CDR2 is YSYEKL in the germline V gene. CDR3 sequence (DNA): TGCGCCAGCAGGCGGACTAGCGGTGCCTACGAGCAGTACTTC. Protein product: CASRRTSGAYEQYF.

The rearrangement joins TRBV7-2 to TRBJ1-6; a possible D gene is TRBD1 (5 bases). The germline CDR1 and CDR2 sequences are SGHTA and FQGNSA. CDR3 size: 14 residues. V lost 0 bases and J lost 14, with 14 bases in between. For the CDR3, the DNA is TGTGCCAGCAGCTTAGCTTCCTCGGGGGTAACCCTCCACTTT. Protein sequence: CASSLASSGVTLHF.

This chain joins TRBV9 and TRBJ2-3; D possibly corresponds to TRBD2 (5 bases). The V end was cut by 0 bases, the J end by 0 bases, with 17 bases between. The CDR3 has 18 residues. Germline V gives CDR1 SGDLS, CDR2 YYNGEE. The CDR3 region has the DNA TGTGCCAGCAGCGTAGGTGTTGAGAGGTGGACTAGCACAGATACGCAGTATTTT. Translating gives CASSVGVERWTSTDTQYF.

The V gene is TRBV30, the J gene TRBJ2-4, with 11 bases identical to TRBD1. This CDR3 comprises 13 residues. V shed 1 base, J shed 7 bases, and the junction held 0 bases outside the gene matches. Germline CDR1 reads GTSNPN; CDR2 reads SVGIG (reference sequence). The CDR3 DNA follows: TGTGCCTGGAGTGGGGACAGGGGGAACATTCAGTACTTC. It specifies CAWSGDRGNIQYF.

The chain is built from TRBV30 and TRBJ1-1, with D unresolved. CDR1 is GTSNPN and CDR2 is SVGIG in the germline V gene (reference sequence). Trimming removed 7 bases at V and 0 bases at J, with 18 bases between. CDR3 length: 15 residues. The CDR3 region has the DNA TGTGCCTCCCGTCGGGTCAGCGAATTGAACACTGAAGCTTTCTTT. Protein sequence: CASRRVSELNTEAFF.

The chain links TRBV10-1 to TRBJ2-5, with 8 bases fitting TRBD1. The germline gives CDR1 WNHNN, CDR2 SYGVQD (reference sequence). This CDR3 has 16 residues. V lost 0 bases to trimming and J lost 3 bases; unmatched junction nucleotides: 6. This CDR3 reads CASSESITGGKETQYF. The DNA of the CDR3 is TGCGCCAGCAGTGAGTCGATTACAGGGGGAAAAGAGACCCAGTACTTC.

The genes are TRBV4-1 and TRBJ1-1, with D hard to call. V was pared by 0 bases and J by 6 bases, with 5 bases between. The CDR3 runs to 12 residues. CDR1 MGHRA and CDR2 YSYEKL come from the germline V gene. CDR3 bases: TGCGCCAGCAGCCAAGACATGTCTGAAGCTTTCTTT. Protein sequence: CASSQDMSEAFF.

This chain uses TRBV5-1 with TRBJ1-6; 8 bases match TRBD1. The CDR3 consists of 14 residues. Losses at the gene ends were 4 bases for V and 10 bases for J; bases not matched to a gene: 7. Germline CDR1 reads SGHRS; CDR2 reads YFSETQ. The CDR3 DNA is TGCGCCAGCAGCCTGGACAGGGAGGGCTCACCCCTCCACTTT. Encoded protein: CASSLDREGSPLHF.

This chain joins TRBV5-6 and TRBJ2-7; no reliable D call. V shed 3 bases and J shed 4 bases, with 14 bases lying between them. There are 14 residues in the CDR3. Germline values: CDR1 SGHDT, CDR2 YYEEEE. The CDR3 spells CASSSPADIYEQYF. The DNA for the CDR3 is TGTGCCAGCAGCTCCCCCGCCGACATATACGAGCAGTACTTC.

J is TRBJ2-5 and V is TRBV16; TRBD2 agrees at 7 bases. Germline CDR1 is KGHSY and CDR2 is FQNENV. Trimming took 2 bases from V and 9 from J; bases not matched to a gene: 3. The CDR3 is 12 residues long. CDR3 protein: CASSQGTTAQYF. The CDR3 region has the DNA TGTGCCAGCAGCCAAGGGACTACGGCCCAGTACTTC.

The J gene is TRBJ2-1, the V gene TRBV7-6, with TRBD2 matching 9 bases. V was pared by 1 base and J by 8 bases, with 6 bases of the junction left unmatched. The germline gives CDR1 SGHVS, CDR2 FNYEAQ. CDR3 size: 15 residues. CDR3 sequence reads: CASSLGAGGADEQFF. As DNA, the CDR3 is TGTGCCAGCAGCTTAGGAGCGGGGGGAGCGGATGAGCAGTTCTTC.

V and J are TRBV19 and TRBJ2-3, with D possibly being TRBD2 (6 bases). Deletions cut 3 bases from V and 11 bases from J, with 15 bases between. Germline CDR1 is LNHDA and CDR2 is SQIVND (reference sequence). This CDR3 has 13 residues. The CDR3 loop reads CASSIPGESGQYF. The CDR3 nucleotides read TGTGCCAGTAGTATCCCGGGGGAGAGCGGGCAGTATTTT.

This chain joins TRBV11-2 and TRBJ2-2; TRBD1 is a possible D gene (6 bases). Germline CDR1 reads SGHAT; CDR2 reads FQNNGV. The CDR3 spans 16 residues. V dropped 4 bases and J dropped 1 base, with 13 bases sitting between them. The CDR3 protein is CASSSIDRLNTGELFF. DNA of the CDR3: TGTGCCAGCAGCTCAATTGACAGGTTGAACACCGGGGAGCTGTTTTTT.

The chain employs TRBV5-1 and TRBJ2-5, with TRBD1 matching over 8 bases. CDR3 length: 15 residues. Germline V gene data show CDR1 as SGHRS and CDR2 as YFSETQ. The V segment lost 1 base and the J segment 0 bases; nucleotides outside the gene matches: 2. The CDR3 loop reads CASSLQGANQETQYF. DNA for the CDR3: TGCGCCAGCAGCTTGCAGGGGGCAAACCAAGAGACCCAGTACTTC. Combining the CDR3 with reference TRBV5-1 and TRBJ2-5 gives the whole variable domain KAGVTQTPRYLIKTRGQQVTLSCSPISGHRSVSWYQQTPGQGLQFLFEYFSETQRNKGNFPGRFSGRQFSNSRSEMNVSTLELGDSALYLCASSLQGANQETQYFGPGTRLLVL.

V usage is TRBV7-9 and J usage is TRBJ1-4, with D possibly TRBD1 on 6 matching bases. The CDR3 loop spans 14 amino acids. Looked up from germline, CDR1 is SEHNR and CDR2 is FQNEAQ (reference sequence). Deletions cut 7 bases from V and 7 bases from J, with 16 bases between. The CDR3 sequence is CASTLGGYGEKLFF. The CDR3 bases are TGTGCCAGCACTCTAGGGGGATACGGTGAAAAACTGTTTTTT.

V usage is TRBV6-5 and J usage is TRBJ1-2; 9 positions match TRBD1. The V gene's germline CDR1 is MNHEY and CDR2 SVGAGI. V lost 5 bases, J lost 6 bases, and 4 bases stayed unmatched. The CDR3 extends over 13 amino acids. The CDR3 sequence is CASSEHRGHGYTF. CDR3 DNA: TGTGCCAGCAGTGAACACAGGGGGCATGGCTACACCTTC.

This clone was counted a few times. The CDR3 region is CASSVNSLAYGYTF. The CDR3 DNA reads as TGTGCCAGCAGCGTAAACAGCCTCGCCTATGGCTACACCTTC. The J gene is TRBJ1-2, the V gene TRBV9; no clear D gene. Germline V gene lookup returns CDR1 SGDLS and CDR2 YYNGEE. CDR3 length equals 14 residues. Deletions cut 1 base from V and 4 bases from J, with 11 bases between.

V gene TRBV19 combines with J gene TRBJ1-6; TRBD1 agrees at 8 bases. Germline lookup yields CDR1 LNHDA and CDR2 SQIVND (reference sequence). V gave up 4 bases and J gave up 6 bases; unmatched junction bases: 2. The CDR3 has 14 amino acids. The CDR3: CASSTGQGNSPLHF. The CDR3 DNA reads TGTGCCAGTAGTACAGGACAGGGTAATTCACCCCTCCACTTT.

The genes are TRBV30 and TRBJ2-5; 7 nucleotides line up with TRBD1. Looked up from germline, CDR1 is GTSNPN and CDR2 is SVGIG (reference sequence). With V trimmed by 0 bases and J by 2 bases, 6 bases remained unmatched. This CDR3 comprises 15 residues. The CDR3 region is CAWSVGGLWQETQYF. The CDR3 DNA is TGTGCCTGGAGTGTAGGGGGCTTATGGCAAGAGACCCAGTACTTC.

The count of this clone is one. The chain couples TRBV7-6 to TRBJ1-2; no firm D call. Trimming stripped 5 bases from V and 0 bases from J, with 13 bases between. Germline lookup yields CDR1 SGHVS and CDR2 FNYEAQ. The CDR3 runs to 15 residues. In DNA, the CDR3 is TGTGCCAGCAGCCCACGGGGTGGGTCTAACTATGGCTACACCTTC. This encodes CASSPRGGSNYGYTF.